The present TCR beta chain was sequenced within a study of T cell responses to AZD1222 COVID-19 vaccine. About the research overall: Second-dose intervals of approximately 4 or approximately 12 weeks were pooled.

This CDR3 spans 15 amino acids. V lost 3 bases to trimming and J lost 2 bases, with 13 bases between them. Germline V gene sequence: CDR1 SGHTA, CDR2 FQGTGA. In the case of this clone: Its antigen is as yet unknown.

TCRdb keeps only in-frame clones here, not all; method: immunoSEQ multiplex PCR. The sample comprises about 130,000 clones, about 89% of which are singletons, and 5.5% to 7% rests with the top ten. Whole-study results and caveats: Targeting of unmutated variant regions was reportedly seen in nearly half of spike-specific TCRs. All repertoire sampling was performed exclusively after the peak T cell response. Spike-specific TCR repertoires showed rising breadth and depth after two AZD1222 doses.

Source: peripheral blood, taken on day 0 of AZD1222 vaccination. This clonotype was obtained from an adult in good health. The chain recombines TRBV7-3 with TRBJ2-5; D gene unclear. CDR3 protein: CASSFQTIQQETQYF. CDR3 DNA sequence: TGTGCCAGCAGCTTCCAGACGATCCAACAAGAGACCCAGTACTTC.